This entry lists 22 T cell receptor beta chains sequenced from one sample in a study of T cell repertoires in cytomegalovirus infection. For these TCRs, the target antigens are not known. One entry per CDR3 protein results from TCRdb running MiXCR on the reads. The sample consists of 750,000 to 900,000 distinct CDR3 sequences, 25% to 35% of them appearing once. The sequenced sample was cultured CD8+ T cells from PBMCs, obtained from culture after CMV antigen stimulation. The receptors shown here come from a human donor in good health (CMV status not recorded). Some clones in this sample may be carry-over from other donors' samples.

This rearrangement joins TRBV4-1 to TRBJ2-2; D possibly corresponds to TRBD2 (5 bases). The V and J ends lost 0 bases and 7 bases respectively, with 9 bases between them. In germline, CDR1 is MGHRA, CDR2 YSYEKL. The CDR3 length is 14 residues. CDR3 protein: CASSQDTLGGELFF. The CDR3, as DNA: TGCGCCAGCAGCCAAGATACACTAGGCGGGGAGCTGTTTTTT.

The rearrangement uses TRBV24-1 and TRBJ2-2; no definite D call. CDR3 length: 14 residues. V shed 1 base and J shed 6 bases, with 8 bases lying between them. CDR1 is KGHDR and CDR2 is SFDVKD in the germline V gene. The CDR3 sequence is CATSDFPGSGELFF. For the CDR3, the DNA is TGTGCCACCAGTGATTTTCCAGGCTCCGGGGAGCTGTTTTTT.

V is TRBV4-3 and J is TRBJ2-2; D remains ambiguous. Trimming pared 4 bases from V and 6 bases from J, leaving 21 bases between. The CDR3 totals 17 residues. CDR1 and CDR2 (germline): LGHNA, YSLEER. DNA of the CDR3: TGCGCCAGCAGCCTACTGGTATTTCGATCCGTCGCCGGGGAGCTGTTTTTT. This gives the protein CASSLLVFRSVAGELFF.

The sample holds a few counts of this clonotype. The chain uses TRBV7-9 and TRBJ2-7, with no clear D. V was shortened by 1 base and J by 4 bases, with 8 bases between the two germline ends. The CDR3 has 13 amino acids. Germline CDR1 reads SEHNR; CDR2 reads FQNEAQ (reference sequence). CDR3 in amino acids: CASSLDVDYEQYF. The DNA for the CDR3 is TGTGCCAGCAGCTTAGATGTGGATTACGAGCAGTACTTC.

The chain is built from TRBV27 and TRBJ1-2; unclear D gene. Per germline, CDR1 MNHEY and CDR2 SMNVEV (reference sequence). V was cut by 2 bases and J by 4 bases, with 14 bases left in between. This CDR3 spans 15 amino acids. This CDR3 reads CASSLNPVLTYGYTF. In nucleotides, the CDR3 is TGTGCCAGCAGTTTAAACCCCGTTTTAACCTATGGCTACACCTTC.

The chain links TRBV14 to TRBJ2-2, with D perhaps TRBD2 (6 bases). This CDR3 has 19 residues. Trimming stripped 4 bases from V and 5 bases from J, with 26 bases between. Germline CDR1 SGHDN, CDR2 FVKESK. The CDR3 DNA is TGTGCCAGCAGCCCTTACGGGCCCTGGACGGGGGAAGTAACCGGGGAGCTGTTTTTT. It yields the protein CASSPYGPWTGEVTGELFF.

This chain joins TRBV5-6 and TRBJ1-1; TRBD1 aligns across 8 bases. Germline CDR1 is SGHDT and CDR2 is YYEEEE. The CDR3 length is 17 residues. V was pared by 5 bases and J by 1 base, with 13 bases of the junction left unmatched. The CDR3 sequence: CASSGQGARWSNTEAFF. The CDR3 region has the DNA TGTGCCAGCAGTGGGCAGGGGGCGCGTTGGTCGAACACTGAAGCTTTCTTT.

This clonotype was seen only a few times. The CDR3 DNA sequence: TGTGCCAGCTCATCCAGACAGAAAGCTATGAACACTGAAGCTTTCTTT. Translating it yields CASSSRQKAMNTEAFF. The chain carries TRBV18 and TRBJ1-1; tentative D call: TRBD1 (5 bases). The CDR3 has 16 residues. Looked up from germline, CDR1 is KGHSH and CDR2 is LQKENI. V lost 5 bases and J lost 0, with 16 bases in between.

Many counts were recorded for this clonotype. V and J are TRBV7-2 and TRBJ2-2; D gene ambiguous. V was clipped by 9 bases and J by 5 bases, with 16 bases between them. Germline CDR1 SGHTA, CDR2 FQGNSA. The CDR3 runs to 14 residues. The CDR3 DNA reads TGTGCCAGTAGAATAAACAGAGAAACCGGGGAGCTGTTTTTT. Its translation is CASRINRETGELFF.

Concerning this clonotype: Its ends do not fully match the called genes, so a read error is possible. CDR3 nucleotide sequence: TGCAGTGCTAGAGTCCTAGGGGGACTCTATGTCTACACCTTC. Translation gives CSARVLGGLYVYTF. V usage is TRBV20-1 and J usage is TRBJ1-2, with D maybe TRBD1 (6 bases). The CDR3 contains 14 residues. Germline CDR1 reads DFQATT; CDR2 reads SNEGSKA (reference sequence).

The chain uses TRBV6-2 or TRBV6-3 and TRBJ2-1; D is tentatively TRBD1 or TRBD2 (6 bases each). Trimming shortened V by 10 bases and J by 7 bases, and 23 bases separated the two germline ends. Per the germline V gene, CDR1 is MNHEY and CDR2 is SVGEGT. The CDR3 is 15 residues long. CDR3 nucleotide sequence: TGTGCCACCCTTCCCTCAAAGGGGGGCTGGAATGAGCAGTTCTTC. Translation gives CATLPSKGGWNEQFF.

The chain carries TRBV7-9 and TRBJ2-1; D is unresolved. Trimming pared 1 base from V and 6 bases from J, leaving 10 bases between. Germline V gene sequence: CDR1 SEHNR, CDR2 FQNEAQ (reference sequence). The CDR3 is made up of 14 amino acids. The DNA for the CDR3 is TGTGCCAGCAGCTTAGAGTACAAGGGCAATGAGCAGTTCTTC. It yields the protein CASSLEYKGNEQFF.

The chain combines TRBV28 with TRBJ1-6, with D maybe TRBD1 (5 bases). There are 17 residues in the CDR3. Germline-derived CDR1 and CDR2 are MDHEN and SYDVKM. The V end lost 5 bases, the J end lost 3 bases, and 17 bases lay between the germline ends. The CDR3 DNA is TGTGCCAGCAGTCTTCCAAATCGACAGCTCTATAATTCACCCCTCCACTTT. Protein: CASSLPNRQLYNSPLHF.

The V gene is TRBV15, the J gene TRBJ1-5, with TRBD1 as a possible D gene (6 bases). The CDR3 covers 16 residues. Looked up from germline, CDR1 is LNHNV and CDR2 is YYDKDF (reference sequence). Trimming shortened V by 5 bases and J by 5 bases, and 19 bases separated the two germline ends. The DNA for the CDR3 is TGTGCCACCAGCGGTCCAGCAGGGGCCAGGTATCAGCCCCAGCATTTT. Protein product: CATSGPAGARYQPQHF.

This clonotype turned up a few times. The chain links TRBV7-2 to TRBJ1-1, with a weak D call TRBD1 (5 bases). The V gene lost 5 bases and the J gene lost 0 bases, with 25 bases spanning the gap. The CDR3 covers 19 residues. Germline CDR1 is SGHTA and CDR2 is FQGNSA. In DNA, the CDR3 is TGTGCCAGCAGCCCGCATCGGGACTCCATAACCCGGATGAACACTGAAGCTTTCTTT. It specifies CASSPHRDSITRMNTEAFF.

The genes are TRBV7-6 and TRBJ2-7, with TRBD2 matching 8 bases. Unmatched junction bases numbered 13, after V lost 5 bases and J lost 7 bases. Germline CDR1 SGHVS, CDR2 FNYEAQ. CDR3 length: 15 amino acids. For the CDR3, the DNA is TGTGCCAGCAGCACCGACCCAGCGGGGGTGAGGGAGCAGTACTTC. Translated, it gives CASSTDPAGVREQYF.

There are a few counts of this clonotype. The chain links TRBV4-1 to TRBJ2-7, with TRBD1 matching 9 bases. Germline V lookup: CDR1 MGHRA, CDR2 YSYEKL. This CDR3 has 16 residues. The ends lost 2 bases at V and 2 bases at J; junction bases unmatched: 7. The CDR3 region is CASSQSWTGVTYEQYF. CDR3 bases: TGCGCCAGCAGCCAATCCTGGACAGGGGTTACCTACGAGCAGTACTTC.

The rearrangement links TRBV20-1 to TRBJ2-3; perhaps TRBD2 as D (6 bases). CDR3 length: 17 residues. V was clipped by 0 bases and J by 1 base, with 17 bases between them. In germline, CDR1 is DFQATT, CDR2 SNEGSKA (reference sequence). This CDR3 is CSARDSGDLRGTDTQYF. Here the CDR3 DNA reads TGCAGTGCTAGAGATTCCGGGGACTTGCGGGGCACAGATACGCAGTATTTT.

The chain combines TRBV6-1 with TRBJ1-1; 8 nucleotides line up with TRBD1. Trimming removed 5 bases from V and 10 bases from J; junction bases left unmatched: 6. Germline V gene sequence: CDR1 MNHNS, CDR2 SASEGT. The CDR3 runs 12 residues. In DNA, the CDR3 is TGTGCCAGCAGTTTGACAGGGGAGGTAGCTTTCTTT. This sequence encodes CASSLTGEVAFF.

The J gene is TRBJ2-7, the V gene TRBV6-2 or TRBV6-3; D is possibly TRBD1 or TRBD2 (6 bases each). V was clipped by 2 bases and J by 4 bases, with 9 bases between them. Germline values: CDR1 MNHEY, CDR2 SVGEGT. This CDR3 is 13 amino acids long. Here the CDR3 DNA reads TGTGCCAGCAGTTACGGGGGGCGATACGAGCAGTACGTC. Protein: CASSYGGRYEQYV.

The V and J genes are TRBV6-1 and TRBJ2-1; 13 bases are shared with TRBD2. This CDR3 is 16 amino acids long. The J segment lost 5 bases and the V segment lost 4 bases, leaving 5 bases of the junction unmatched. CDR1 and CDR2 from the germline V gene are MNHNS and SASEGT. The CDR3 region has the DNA TGTGCCAGCAGTGCCCGACTAGCGGGGGGCGACAATGAGCAGTTCTTC. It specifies CASSARLAGGDNEQFF.

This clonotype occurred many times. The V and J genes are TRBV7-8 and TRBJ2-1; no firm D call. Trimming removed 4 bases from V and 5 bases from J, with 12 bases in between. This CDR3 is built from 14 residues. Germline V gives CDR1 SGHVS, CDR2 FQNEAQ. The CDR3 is CASSSRATNNEQFF. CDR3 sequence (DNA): TGTGCCAGCAGCTCACGGGCAACCAACAATGAGCAGTTCTTC.